This T cell receptor (beta chain) was sequenced in a study of regulatory T cells in long-lasting Graves disease. The J segment lost 2 bases and the V segment lost 5 bases, leaving 7 bases of the junction unmatched. CDR1 and CDR2 from the germline V gene are MDHEN and SYDVKM. The CDR3 contains 15 residues. Many counts were recorded for this clonotype. Time point given: newly diagnosed GD, antithyroid drugs for less than 3 months. Making the TCR library involved RNA that had been extracted from PBMCs. Library construction for TCR beta used iRepertoire HTBI primers and Arm-PCR of CDR3 regions. MiXCR, applied by TCRdb to the multiplex PCR reads, yields one record per CDR3 protein. The sample records a few hundred thousand distinct CDR3 sequences, around 15% being singletons. This same sample was also taken into another study, of T cells in Graves' hyperthyroidism and ophthalmopathy. That study adds: The definition of stable Graves' hyperthyroidism was no ophthalmopathy progression within 18 months.

The gene calls are TRBV28 and TRBJ2-3, with TRBD1 matching over 7 bases. The specimen comprised peripheral blood mononuclear cells (PBMCs), sampled at new diagnosis, from a patient treated with antithyroid drugs. The TCR was taken from a woman younger than 35 with Graves disease. DNA for the CDR3: TGTGCCAGCAGTCTTGACAGGGATTTCACAGATACGCAGTATTTT. Translation gives CASSLDRDFTDTQYF.